Listed below are T cell receptor beta chains from one sample, sequenced in a study of long-term antiretroviral therapy in people with HIV. Clones were sequenced by immunoSEQ multiplex PCR, and TCRdb holds only the in-frame ones, with some missing. The profile shows 25,000 to 30,000 clones, 70% to 90% of them singletons. This specimen was unsorted PBMCs, taken 3 years after starting antiretroviral therapy. The receptors here all came from a man aged 40-49 years with HIV. Each CDR3 is given with its conserved first and last residue. D genes are given only for firm matches. Expanded clones are given a class, and other clones once, few, many or no size at all.

CDR3 protein | CDR3 DNA | J gene | D gene | CDR3 length | clone size | V gene
CASSLAEVYSSSTDTQYF | TGTGCCAGCAGCTTGGCCGAAGTGTACAGTTCTAGCACAGATACGCAGTATTTT | TRBJ2-3 | . | 18 | . | TRBV5-6
CASTRARLETQYF | TGTGCCAGCACCAGGGCTCGGTTGGAGACCCAGTACTTC | TRBJ2-5 | . | 13 | . | TRBV11-2
CASSFGQERSYEQYF | TGTGCCAGCAGTTTCGGACAAGAAAGAAGCTACGAGCAGTACTTC | TRBJ2-7 | . | 15 | . | TRBV28
CASAPGWQGPTYEQYF | TGCGCCAGCGCCCCGGGGTGGCAGGGTCCAACCTACGAGCAGTACTTC | TRBJ2-7 | . | 16 | few | TRBV4-1
CASSQDGGNQYGYTF | TGCGCCAGCAGCCAAGATGGAGGGAACCAGTACGGCTACACCTTC | TRBJ1-2 | . | 15 | . | TRBV4-1
CASSEMEQYF | TGTGCCAGCAGTGAAATGGAACAGTACTTC | TRBJ2-7 | . | 10 | . | TRBV6-1
CASSLLSGLGNTIYF | TGTGCCAGCAGCTTGTTATCCGGGTTAGGAAACACCATATATTTT | TRBJ1-3 | . | 15 | few | TRBV7-8
CASSLVMNTEAFF | TGTGCCAGCAGCTTAGTTATGAACACTGAAGCTTTCTTT | TRBJ1-1 | . | 13 | . | TRBV13
CASSLVQSYSGNTIYF | TGTGCCAGCAGCTTGGTCCAGTCCTACTCTGGAAACACCATATATTTT | TRBJ1-3 | . | 16 | . | TRBV5-6
CASRGGATANEKLFF | TGTGCCAGCAGGGGGGGGGCGACGGCTAATGAAAAACTGTTTTTT | TRBJ1-4 | . | 15 | . | TRBV2
CASSFSGGAYEQYF | TGTGCCAGCAGCTTTTCCGGTGGGGCCTACGAGCAGTACTTC | TRBJ2-7 | . | 14 | . | TRBV7-9
CASSPPYTNTEAFF | TGTGCCAGCAGTCCCCCGTATACGAACACTGAAGCTTTCTTT | TRBJ1-1 | . | 14 | once | TRBV6-1